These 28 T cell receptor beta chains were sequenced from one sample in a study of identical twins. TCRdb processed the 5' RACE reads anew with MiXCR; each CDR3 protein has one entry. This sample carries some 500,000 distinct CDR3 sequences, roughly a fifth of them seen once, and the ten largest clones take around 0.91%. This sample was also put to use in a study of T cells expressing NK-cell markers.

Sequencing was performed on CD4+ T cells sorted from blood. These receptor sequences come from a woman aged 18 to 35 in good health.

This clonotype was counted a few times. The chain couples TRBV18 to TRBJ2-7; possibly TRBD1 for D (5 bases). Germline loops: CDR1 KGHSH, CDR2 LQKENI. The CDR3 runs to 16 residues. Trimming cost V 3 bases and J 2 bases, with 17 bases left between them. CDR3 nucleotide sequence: TGTGCCAGCTCACCCCTCTTCGTAGGGGCAACCTACGAGCAGTACTTC. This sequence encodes CASSPLFVGATYEQYF. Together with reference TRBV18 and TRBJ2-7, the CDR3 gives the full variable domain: NAGVMQNPRHLVRRRGQEARLRCSPMKGHSHVYWYRQLPEEGLKFMVYLQKENIIDESGMPKERFSAEFPKEGPSILRIQQVVRGDSAAYFCASSPLFVGATYEQYFGPGTRLTVT.

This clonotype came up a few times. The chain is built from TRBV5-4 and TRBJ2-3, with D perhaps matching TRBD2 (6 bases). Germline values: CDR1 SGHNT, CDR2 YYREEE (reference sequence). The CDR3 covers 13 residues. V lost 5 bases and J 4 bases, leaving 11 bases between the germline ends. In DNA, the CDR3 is TGTGCCAGCAGGGCGGGGACCGCAGATACGCAGTATTTT. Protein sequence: CASRAGTADTQYF.

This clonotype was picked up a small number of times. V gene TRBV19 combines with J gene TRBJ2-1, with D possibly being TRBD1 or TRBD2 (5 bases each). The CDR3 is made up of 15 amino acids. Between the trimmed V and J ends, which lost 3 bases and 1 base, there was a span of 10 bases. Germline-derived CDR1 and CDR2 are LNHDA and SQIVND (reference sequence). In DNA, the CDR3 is TGTGCCAGTAGTATGAACGGGGCATCCTACAATGAGCAGTTCTTC. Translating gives CASSMNGASYNEQFF.

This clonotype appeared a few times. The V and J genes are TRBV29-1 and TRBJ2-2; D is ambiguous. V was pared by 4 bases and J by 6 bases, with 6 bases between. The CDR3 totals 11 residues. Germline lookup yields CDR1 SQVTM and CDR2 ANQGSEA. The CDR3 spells CSVVVAGELFF. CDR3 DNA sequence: TGCAGCGTTGTGGTGGCCGGGGAGCTGTTTTTT.

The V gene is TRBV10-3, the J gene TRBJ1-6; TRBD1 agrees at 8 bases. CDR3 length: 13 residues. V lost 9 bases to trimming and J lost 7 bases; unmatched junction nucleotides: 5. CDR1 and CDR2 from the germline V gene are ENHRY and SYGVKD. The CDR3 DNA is TGTGCCATGATGGGACAGGCCAATTCACCCCTCCACTTT. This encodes CAMMGQANSPLHF.

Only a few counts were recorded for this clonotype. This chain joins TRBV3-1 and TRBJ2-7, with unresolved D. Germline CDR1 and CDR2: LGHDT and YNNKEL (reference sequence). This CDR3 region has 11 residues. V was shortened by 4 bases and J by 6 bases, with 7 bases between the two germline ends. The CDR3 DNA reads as TGTGCCAGCAGCCGTGGAGTCGAGCAGTACTTC. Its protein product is CASSRGVEQYF.

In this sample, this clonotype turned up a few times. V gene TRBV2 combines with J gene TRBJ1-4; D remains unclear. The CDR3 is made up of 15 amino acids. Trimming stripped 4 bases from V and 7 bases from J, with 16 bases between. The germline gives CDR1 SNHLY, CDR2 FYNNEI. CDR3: CASSVTRRLIEKLFF. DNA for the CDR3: TGTGCCAGCAGTGTTACCAGACGGCTGATTGAAAAACTGTTTTTT.

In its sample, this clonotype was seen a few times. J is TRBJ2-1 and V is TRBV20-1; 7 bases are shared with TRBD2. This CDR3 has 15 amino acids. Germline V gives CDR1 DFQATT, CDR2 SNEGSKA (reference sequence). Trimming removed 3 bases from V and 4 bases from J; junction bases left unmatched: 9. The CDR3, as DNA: TGCAGTGCTAGCGGGCGGGAGAGAGGATACAATGAGCAGTTCTTC. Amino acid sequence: CSASGRERGYNEQFF.

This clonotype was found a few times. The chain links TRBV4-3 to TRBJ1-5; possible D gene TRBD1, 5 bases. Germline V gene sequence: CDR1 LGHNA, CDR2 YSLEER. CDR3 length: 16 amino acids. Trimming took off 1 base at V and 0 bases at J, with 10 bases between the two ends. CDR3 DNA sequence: TGCGCCAGCAGCCAAGGGGGGACGGCTAGCAATCAGCCCCAGCATTTT. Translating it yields CASSQGGTASNQPQHF.

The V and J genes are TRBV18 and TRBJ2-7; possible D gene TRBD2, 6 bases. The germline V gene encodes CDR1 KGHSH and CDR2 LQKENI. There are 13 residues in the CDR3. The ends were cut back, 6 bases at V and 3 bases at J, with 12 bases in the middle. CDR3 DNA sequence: TGTGCCAGCTCGCGGGAAGAACGCTACGAGCAGTACTTC. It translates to CASSREERYEQYF.

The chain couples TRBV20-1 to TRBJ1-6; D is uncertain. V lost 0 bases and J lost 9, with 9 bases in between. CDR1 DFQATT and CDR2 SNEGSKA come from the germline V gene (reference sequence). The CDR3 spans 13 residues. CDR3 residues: CSAREDPSSPLHF. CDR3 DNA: TGCAGTGCTAGAGAGGACCCGAGTTCACCCCTCCACTTT.

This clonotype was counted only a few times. CDR3 coding DNA: TGTGCCAGCAGCTTATCAGGTAGCGGGAGGGCCTTGGGAGAGCAGTACTTC. Its protein is CASSLSGSGRALGEQYF. The gene calls are TRBV7-2 and TRBJ2-7; 11 nucleotides line up with TRBD2. J was trimmed by 7 bases and V by 2 bases; bases with no gene match: 13. This CDR3 has 17 residues. The germline V gene encodes CDR1 SGHTA and CDR2 FQGNSA.

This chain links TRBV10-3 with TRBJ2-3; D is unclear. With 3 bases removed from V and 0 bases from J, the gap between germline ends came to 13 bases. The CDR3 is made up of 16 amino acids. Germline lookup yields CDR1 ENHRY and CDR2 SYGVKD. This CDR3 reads CAISERAARSTDTQYF. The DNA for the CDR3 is TGTGCCATCAGTGAACGGGCAGCGAGGAGCACAGATACGCAGTATTTT.

CDR3 DNA: TGTGCCAGCAGCCCCGGTGTGAGGGACGCTGGCTACACCTTC. Amino acids: CASSPGVRDAGYTF. The rearrangement joins TRBV5-6 to TRBJ1-2; weak D call: TRBD1 (5 bases). V lost 4 bases to trimming and J lost 7 bases, with 17 bases between them. Germline CDR1 reads SGHDT; CDR2 reads YYEEEE. The CDR3 has 14 residues. The full variable domain, in which reference TRBV5-6 and TRBJ1-2 provide the parts outside the CDR3, is DAGVTQSPTHLIKTRGQQVTLRCSPKSGHDTVSWYQQALGQGPQFIFQYYEEEERQRGNFPDRFSGHQFPNYSSELNVNALLLGDSALYLCASSPGVRDAGYTFGSGTRLTVV.

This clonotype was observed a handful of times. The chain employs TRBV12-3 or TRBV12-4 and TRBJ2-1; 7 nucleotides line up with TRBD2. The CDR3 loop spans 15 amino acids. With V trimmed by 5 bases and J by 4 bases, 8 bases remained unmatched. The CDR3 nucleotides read TGTGCCAGCAGTCCTGGCGAGCGGGATTACAATGAGCAGTTCTTC. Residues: CASSPGERDYNEQFF.

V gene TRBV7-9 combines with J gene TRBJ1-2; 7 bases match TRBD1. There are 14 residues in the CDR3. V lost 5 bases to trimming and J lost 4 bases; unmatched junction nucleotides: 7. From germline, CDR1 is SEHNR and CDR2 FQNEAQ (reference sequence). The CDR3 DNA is TGTGCCAGCAGCACCCAGGGGGACAGCTATGGCTACACCTTC. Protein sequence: CASSTQGDSYGYTF. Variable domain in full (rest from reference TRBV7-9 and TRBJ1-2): DTGVSQNPRHKITKRGQNVTFRCDPISEHNRLYWYRQTLGQGPEFLTYFQNEAQLEKSRLLSDRFSAERPKGSFSTLEIQRTEQGDSAMYLCASSTQGDSYGYTFGSGTRLTVV.

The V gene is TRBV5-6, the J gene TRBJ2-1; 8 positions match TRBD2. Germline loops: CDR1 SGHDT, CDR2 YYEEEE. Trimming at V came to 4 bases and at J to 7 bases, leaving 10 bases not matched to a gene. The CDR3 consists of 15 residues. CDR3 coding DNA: TGTGCCAGCAGCCCGCGGGGCGGGGGGCTAAATGAGCAGTTCTTC. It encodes CASSPRGGGLNEQFF.

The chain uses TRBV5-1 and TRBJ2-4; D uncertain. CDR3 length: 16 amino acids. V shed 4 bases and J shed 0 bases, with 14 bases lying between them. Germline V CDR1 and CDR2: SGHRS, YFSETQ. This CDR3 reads CASSHSSPLAKNIQYF. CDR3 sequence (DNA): TGCGCCAGCAGCCACTCGTCCCCACTAGCCAAAAACATTCAGTACTTC. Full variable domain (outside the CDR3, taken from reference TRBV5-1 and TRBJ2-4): KAGVTQTPRYLIKTRGQQVTLSCSPISGHRSVSWYQQTPGQGLQFLFEYFSETQRNKGNFPGRFSGRQFSNSRSEMNVSTLELGDSALYLCASSHSSPLAKNIQYFGAGTRLSVL.

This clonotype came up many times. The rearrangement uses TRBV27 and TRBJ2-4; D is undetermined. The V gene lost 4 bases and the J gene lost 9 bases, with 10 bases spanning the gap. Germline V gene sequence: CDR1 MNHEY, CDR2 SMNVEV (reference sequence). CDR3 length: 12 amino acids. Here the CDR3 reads CASSSLYSIQYF. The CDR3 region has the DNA TGTGCCAGCAGTTCCCTGTACAGCATTCAGTACTTC.

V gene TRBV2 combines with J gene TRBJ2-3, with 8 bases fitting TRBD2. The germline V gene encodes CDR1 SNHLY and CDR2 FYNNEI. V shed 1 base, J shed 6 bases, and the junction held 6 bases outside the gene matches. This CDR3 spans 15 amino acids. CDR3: CASSEERGRRDTQYF. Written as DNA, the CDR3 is TGTGCCAGCAGTGAAGAGCGGGGGAGGCGGGATACGCAGTATTTT. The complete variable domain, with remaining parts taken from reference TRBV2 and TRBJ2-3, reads EPEVTQTPSHQVTQMGQEVILRCVPISNHLYFYWYRQILGQKVEFLVSFYNNEISEKSEIFDDQFSVERPDGSNFTLKIRSTKLEDSAMYFCASSEERGRRDTQYFGPGTRLTVL.

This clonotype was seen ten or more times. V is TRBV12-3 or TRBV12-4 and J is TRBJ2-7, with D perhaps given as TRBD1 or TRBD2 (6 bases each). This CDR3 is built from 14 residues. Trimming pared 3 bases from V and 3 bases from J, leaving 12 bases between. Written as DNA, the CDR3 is TGTGCCAGCAGTTTGACCGGGGGCGTCTACGAGCAGTACTTC. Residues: CASSLTGGVYEQYF.

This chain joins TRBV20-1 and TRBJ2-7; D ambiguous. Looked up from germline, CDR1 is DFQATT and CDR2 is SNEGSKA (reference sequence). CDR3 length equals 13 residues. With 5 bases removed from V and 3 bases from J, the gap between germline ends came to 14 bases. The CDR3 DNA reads TGCAGTGCTGTCGAACCCGCGGTCTACGAGCAGTACTTC. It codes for CSAVEPAVYEQYF.

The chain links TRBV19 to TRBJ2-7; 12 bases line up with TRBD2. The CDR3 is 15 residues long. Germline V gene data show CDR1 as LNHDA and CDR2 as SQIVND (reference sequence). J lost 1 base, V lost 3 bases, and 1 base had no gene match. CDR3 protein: CASSIGLAGSYEQYF. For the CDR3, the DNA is TGTGCCAGTAGTATCGGACTAGCGGGATCCTACGAGCAGTACTTC.

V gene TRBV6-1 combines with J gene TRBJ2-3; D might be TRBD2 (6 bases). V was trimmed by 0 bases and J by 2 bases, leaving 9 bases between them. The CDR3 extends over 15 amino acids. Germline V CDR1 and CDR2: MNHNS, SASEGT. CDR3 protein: CASSEAPGLTDTQYF. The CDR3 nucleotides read TGTGCCAGCAGTGAAGCGCCGGGACTCACAGATACGCAGTATTTT.

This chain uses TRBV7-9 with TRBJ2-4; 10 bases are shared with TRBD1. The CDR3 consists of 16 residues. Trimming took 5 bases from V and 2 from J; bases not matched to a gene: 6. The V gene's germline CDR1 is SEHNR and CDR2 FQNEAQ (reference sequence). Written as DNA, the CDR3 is TGTGCCAGCAGCGCGTGGGACAGGGGATCCAAAAACATTCAGTACTTC. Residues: CASSAWDRGSKNIQYF.

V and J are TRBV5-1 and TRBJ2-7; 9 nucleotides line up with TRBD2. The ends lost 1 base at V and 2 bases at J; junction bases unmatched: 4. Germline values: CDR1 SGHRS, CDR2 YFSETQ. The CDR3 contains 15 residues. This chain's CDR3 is CASSLRPSGAYEQYF. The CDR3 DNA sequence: TGCGCCAGCAGCTTGAGGCCTAGCGGGGCCTACGAGCAGTACTTC. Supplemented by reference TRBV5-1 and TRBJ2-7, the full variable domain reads KAGVTQTPRYLIKTRGQQVTLSCSPISGHRSVSWYQQTPGQGLQFLFEYFSETQRNKGNFPGRFSGRQFSNSRSEMNVSTLELGDSALYLCASSLRPSGAYEQYFGPGTRLTVT.

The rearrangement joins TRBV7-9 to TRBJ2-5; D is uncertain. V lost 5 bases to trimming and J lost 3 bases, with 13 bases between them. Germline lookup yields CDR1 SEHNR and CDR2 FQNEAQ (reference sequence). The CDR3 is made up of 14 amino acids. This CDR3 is CASSPSRSEETQYF. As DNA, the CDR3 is TGTGCCAGCAGCCCGTCGCGGTCGGAAGAGACCCAGTACTTC.

This CDR3 reads CASSLGLAGDREQFF. In DNA form, the CDR3 reads TGTGCCAGCAGCTTGGGACTAGCGGGGGATCGTGAGCAGTTCTTC. The chain carries TRBV7-3 and TRBJ2-1, with 14 positions matching TRBD2. CDR3 length: 15 residues. Germline V gene sequence: CDR1 SGHTA, CDR2 FQGTGA. Trimming cost V 3 bases and J 9 bases; bases outside gene matches: 4.